One sample yielded the 15 T cell receptor beta chains listed below, sequenced in a study of CXCR3-negative and CXCR3-positive naive CD8 T cells. Carrying UMI labels, the TRB cDNA libraries were prepared through 5' RACE. Each CDR3 protein gets one entry in TCRdb, which reprocessed the 5' RACE reads and gives no DNA. This sample's table reports roughly 90,000 distinct CDR3 sequences. The sample comprised naive CXCR3- CD8+ T cells from blood. Subset here: CD45RO-CCR7+CD27+CD95- naive CD8+ T cells lacking CXCR3 (TNR3-). The source is a human donor in good health. Some clones in this sample may be carry-over from other donors' samples.

The J gene is TRBJ1-1, the V gene TRBV7-9. The CDR3 loop spans 12 amino acids. Germline CDR1 and CDR2: SEHNR and FQNEAQ (reference sequence). CDR3 loop: CASSLAGTEAFF.

This chain links TRBV27 with TRBJ1-1; TCRdb lists TRBD1, though no DNA is available to test this call. CDR1 is MNHEY, CDR2 SMNVEV, per germline (reference sequence). The CDR3 spans 15 residues. CDR3 residues: CASSKQIPMNTEAFF.

The chain couples TRBV29-1 to TRBJ2-3. Germline V gene sequence: CDR1 SQVTM, CDR2 ANQGSEA. The CDR3 totals 11 residues. The CDR3 spells CSVELPDTQYF.

V is TRBV9 and J is TRBJ2-7; TCRdb's D call, TRBD1, is unchecked because there is no DNA. Germline lookup yields CDR1 SGDLS and CDR2 YYNGEE. The CDR3 covers 15 residues. CDR3 region: CASSVSPEVPEWQYF.

This chain uses TRBV29-1 with TRBJ2-7; the TRBD1 assignment by TCRdb is unverifiable without DNA. Germline loops: CDR1 SQVTM, CDR2 ANQGSEA. The CDR3 consists of 13 residues. This CDR3 is CSVDQGESYEQYF.

This chain connects TRBV29-1 to TRBJ2-7; the TRBD1 assignment by TCRdb is unverifiable without DNA. The CDR3 spans 13 residues. From germline, CDR1 is SQVTM and CDR2 ANQGSEA. The CDR3 loop reads CSVSKPGPNEQYF.

The chain employs TRBV20-1 and TRBJ2-7. The CDR3 spans 11 residues. From germline, CDR1 is DFQATT and CDR2 SNEGSKA (reference sequence). This CDR3 is CSARRNYEQYF.

The chain employs TRBV7-9 and TRBJ1-1. Germline CDR1 reads SEHNR; CDR2 reads FQNEAQ (reference sequence). There are 13 residues in the CDR3. CDR3 loop: CASSTAGGTEAFF.

The chain uses TRBV28 and TRBJ2-2; TCRdb gives TRBD2 as the D gene, but with no DNA this cannot be confirmed. The CDR3 has 15 amino acids. CDR1 and CDR2 (germline): MDHEN, SYDVKM. The CDR3 reads CASRLLAGEAGELFF.

This chain uses TRBV28 with TRBJ2-1; there is no DNA to check the TCRdb D call of TRBD1. Germline CDR1 is MDHEN and CDR2 is SYDVKM. This CDR3 comprises 11 residues. CDR3: CASSGGNEQFF. Looking up the rest from reference TRBV28 and TRBJ2-1 gives the full variable domain: DVKVTQSSRYLVKRTGEKVFLECVQDMDHENMFWYRQDPGLGLRLIYFSYDVKMKEKGDIPEGYSVSREKKERFSLILESASTNQTSMYLCASSGGNEQFFGPGTRLTVL.

The chain joins TRBV6-2 or TRBV6-3 to TRBJ2-7. Germline V gene lookup returns CDR1 MNHEY and CDR2 SVGEGT. The CDR3 has 13 amino acids. The CDR3 sequence is CASTDGVPYEQYF.

CDR3 in amino acids: CASRISGGAADTQYF. The chain uses TRBV7-2 and TRBJ2-3; lacking DNA, the TRBD1 call made by TCRdb goes unchecked. The germline V gene has CDR1 SGHTA and CDR2 FQGNSA. This CDR3 has 15 amino acids.

This CDR3 is CASSWGVGEYEQYF. The chain employs TRBV5-5 and TRBJ2-7. Germline CDR1 is SGHKS and CDR2 is YYEKEE (reference sequence). This CDR3 has 14 residues.

The chain joins TRBV19 to TRBJ2-5; the D gene TCRdb calls, TRBD1, cannot be checked with no DNA. The germline gives CDR1 LNHDA, CDR2 SQIVND (reference sequence). The CDR3 consists of 17 residues. CDR3 in amino acids: CASSIDGGPRGQETQYF.

The gene calls are TRBV29-1 and TRBJ2-5; the TCRdb call, TRBD1, lacks DNA for checking. The CDR3 loop spans 14 amino acids. Germline CDR1 reads SQVTM; CDR2 reads ANQGSEA. The CDR3 here is CSVEGQTYQETEYF.